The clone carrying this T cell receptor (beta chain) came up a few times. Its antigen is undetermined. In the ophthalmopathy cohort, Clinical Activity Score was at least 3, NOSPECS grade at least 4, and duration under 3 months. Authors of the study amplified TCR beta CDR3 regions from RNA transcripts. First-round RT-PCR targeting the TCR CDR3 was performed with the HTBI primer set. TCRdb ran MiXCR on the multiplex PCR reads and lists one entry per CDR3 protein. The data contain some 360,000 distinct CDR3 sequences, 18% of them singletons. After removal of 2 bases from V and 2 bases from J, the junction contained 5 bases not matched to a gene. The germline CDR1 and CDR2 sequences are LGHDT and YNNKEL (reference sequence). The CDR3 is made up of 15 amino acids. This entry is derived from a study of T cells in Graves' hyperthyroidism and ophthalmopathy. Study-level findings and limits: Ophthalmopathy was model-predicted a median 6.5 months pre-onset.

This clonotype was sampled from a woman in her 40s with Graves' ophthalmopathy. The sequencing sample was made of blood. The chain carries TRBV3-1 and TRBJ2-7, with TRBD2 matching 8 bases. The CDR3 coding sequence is TGTGCCAGCAGCCAATATCCGGGAGGGGCCTACGAGCAGTACTTC. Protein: CASSQYPGGAYEQYF.